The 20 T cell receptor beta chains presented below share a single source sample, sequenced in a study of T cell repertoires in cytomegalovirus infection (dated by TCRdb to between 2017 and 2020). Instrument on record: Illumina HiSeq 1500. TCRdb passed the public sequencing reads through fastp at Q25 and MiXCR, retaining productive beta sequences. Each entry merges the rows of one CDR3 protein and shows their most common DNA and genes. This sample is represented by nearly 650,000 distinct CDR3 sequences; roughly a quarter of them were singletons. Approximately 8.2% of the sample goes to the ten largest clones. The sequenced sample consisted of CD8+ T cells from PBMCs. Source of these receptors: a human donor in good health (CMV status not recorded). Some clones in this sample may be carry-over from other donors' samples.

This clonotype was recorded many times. For the CDR3, the DNA is TGTGCCAGCAGTGATCGACAGGGCGTGGACACTGAAGCTTTCTTT. It codes for CASSDRQGVDTEAFF. The chain joins TRBV25-1 to TRBJ1-1; TRBD1 aligns across 7 bases. In germline, CDR1 is MGHDK, CDR2 SYGVNS. Trimming removed 3 bases from V and 3 bases from J; junction bases left unmatched: 7. This CDR3 has 15 amino acids.

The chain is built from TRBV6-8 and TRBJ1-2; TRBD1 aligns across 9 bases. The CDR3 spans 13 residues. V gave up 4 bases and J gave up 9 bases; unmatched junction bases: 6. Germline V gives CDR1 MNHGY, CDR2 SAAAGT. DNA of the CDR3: TGTGCCAGCAGTTTTTGGACAGGGGATAGCTACACCTTC. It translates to CASSFWTGDSYTF.

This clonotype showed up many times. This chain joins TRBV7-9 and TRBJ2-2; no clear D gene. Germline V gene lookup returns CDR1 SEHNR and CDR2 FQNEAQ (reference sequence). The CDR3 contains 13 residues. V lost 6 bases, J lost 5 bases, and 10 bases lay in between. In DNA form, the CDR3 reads TGTGCCAGCAGGTCGTGGAGAACCGGGGAGCTGTTTTTT. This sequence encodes CASRSWRTGELFF.

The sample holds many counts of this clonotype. CDR3 nucleotides: TGTGCCAGCAGCTCTTATCTACCGGGACTAGCGGGGCTCTCGACCCAGTACTTC. It translates to CASSSYLPGLAGLSTQYF. The chain is built from TRBV7-2 and TRBJ2-5; TRBD2 agrees at 13 bases. The junction had 15 bases not matched to a gene; V was cut back by 4 bases and J by 7 bases. The CDR3 is 18 amino acids. Germline CDR1 SGHTA, CDR2 FQGNSA.

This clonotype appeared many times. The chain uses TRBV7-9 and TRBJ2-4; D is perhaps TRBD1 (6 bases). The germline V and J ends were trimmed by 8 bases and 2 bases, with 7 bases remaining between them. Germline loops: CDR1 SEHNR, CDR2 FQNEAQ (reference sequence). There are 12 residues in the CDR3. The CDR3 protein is CASQGSKNIQYF. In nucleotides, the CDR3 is TGTGCCAGCCAGGGGTCCAAAAACATTCAGTACTTC.

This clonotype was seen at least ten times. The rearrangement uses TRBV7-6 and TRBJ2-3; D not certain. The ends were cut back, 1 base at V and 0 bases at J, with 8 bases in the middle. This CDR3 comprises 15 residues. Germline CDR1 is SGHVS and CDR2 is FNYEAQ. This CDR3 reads CASSLVSVSTDTQYF. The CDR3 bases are TGTGCCAGCAGCTTAGTCTCGGTTAGCACAGATACGCAGTATTTT.

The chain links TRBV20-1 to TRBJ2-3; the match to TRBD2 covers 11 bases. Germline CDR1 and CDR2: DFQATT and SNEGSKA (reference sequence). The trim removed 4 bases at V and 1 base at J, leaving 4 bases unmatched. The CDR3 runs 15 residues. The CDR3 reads CSATIAGGGTDTQYF. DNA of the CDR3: TGCAGTGCTACGATAGCGGGGGGGGGCACAGATACGCAGTATTTT.

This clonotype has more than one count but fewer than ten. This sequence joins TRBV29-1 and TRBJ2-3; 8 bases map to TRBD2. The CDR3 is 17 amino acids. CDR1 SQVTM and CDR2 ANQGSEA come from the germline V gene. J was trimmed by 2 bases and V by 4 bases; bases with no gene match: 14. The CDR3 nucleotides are TGCAGCGTTGGGGGGTCTAACGGGGGGGCTCCCACAGATACGCAGTATTTT. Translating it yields CSVGGSNGGAPTDTQYF.

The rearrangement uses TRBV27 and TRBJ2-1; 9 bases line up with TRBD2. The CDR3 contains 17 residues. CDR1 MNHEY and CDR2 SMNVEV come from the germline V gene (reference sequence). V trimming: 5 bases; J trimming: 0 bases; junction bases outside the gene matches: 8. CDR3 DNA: TGTGCCAGCAGTGAAAGGACTAGCGTTATCTCCTACAATGAGCAGTTCTTC. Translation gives CASSERTSVISYNEQFF.

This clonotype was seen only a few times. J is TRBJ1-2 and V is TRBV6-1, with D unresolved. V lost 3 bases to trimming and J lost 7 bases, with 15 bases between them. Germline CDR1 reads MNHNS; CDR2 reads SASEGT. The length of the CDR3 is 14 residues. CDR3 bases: TGTGCCAGCAGTGATCGGTTCGCCGCGAGTGGCTACACCTTC. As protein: CASSDRFAASGYTF.

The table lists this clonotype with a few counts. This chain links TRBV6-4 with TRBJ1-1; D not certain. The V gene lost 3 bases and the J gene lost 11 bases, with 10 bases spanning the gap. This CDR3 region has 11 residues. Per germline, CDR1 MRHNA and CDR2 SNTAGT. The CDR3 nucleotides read TGTGCCAGCAGTGAGGGTGAGAAGGCTTTCTTT. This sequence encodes CASSEGEKAFF.

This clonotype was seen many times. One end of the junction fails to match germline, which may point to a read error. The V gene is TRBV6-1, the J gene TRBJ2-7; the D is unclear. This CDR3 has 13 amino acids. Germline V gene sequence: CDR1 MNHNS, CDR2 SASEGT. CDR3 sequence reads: CASSEGWGYEQYF. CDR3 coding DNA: TGTGCCAGCAGCGAAGGCTGGGGTTACGAGCAGTACTTC.

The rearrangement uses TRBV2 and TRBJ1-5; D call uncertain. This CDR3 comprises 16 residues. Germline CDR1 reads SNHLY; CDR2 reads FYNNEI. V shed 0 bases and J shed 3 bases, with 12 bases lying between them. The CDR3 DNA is TGTGCCAGCAGTGAAGCGGGGAGGGCCTACAATCAGCCCCAGCATTTT. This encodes CASSEAGRAYNQPQHF.

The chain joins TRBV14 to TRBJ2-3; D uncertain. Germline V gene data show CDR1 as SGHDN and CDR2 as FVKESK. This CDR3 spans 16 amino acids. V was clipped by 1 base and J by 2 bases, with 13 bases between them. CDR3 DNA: TGTGCCAGCAGCCAAGTCCTGGACCGTGACACAGATACGCAGTATTTT. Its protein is CASSQVLDRDTDTQYF.

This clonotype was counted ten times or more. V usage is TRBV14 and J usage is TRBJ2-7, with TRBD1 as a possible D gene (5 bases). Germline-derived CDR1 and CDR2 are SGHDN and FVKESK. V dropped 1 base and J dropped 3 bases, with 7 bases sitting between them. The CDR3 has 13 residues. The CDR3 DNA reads TGTGCCAGCAGCCAAGTAGGGGACTACGAGCAGTACTTC. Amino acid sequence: CASSQVGDYEQYF.

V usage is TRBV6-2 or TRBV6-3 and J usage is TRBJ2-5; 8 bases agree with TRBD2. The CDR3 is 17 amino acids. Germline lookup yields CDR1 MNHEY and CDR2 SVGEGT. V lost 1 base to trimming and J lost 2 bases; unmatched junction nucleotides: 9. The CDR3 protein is CASSYLSTSAIQETQYF. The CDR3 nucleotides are TGTGCCAGCAGTTACTTATCGACTAGCGCGATACAAGAGACCCAGTACTTC.

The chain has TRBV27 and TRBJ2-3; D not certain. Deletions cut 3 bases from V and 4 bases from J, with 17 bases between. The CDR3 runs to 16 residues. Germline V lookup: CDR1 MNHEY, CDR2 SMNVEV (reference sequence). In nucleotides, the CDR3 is TGTGCCAGCAGTTTTTTAGGACCCCAACTCGCAGATACGCAGTATTTT. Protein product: CASSFLGPQLADTQYF.

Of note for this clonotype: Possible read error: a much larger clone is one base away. The CDR3 DNA sequence: TGTGCCAGCGGTTACTCGTTTTCGGACAGGGACTACGAGCAGTACTTC. Protein sequence: CASGYSFSDRDYEQYF. The chain recombines TRBV6-8 with TRBJ2-7; 8 bases agree with TRBD1. CDR1 MNHGY and CDR2 SAAAGT come from the germline V gene. The CDR3 runs 16 residues.

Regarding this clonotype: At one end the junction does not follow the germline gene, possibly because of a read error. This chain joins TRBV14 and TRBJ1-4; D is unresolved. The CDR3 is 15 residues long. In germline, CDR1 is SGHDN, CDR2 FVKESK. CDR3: CASSHRHATNKKLFF. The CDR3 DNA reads TGTGCCAGCAGCCACCGACATGCAACTAATAAAAAACTGTTTTTT.

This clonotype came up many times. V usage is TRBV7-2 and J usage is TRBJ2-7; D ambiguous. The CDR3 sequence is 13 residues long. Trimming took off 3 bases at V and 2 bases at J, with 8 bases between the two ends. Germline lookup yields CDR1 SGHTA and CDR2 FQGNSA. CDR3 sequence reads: CASSFGITYEQYV. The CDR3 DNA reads TGTGCCAGCAGCTTTGGGATAACCTACGAGCAGTACGTC.